This T cell receptor beta chain came from a study of CD8+ T cells in alopecia areata. RNA was extracted and reverse transcribed into cDNA as the sequencing template. Sequencing was performed with immunoSEQ multiplex PCR; in TCRdb, only in-frame clones are kept and a portion is missing. The sample has 150,000 or so clones; approximately 59% are singletons. This clone was observed a handful of times. Treatment described: oral pan-JAK inhibitor, 5-10 mg twice daily. Germline CDR1 and CDR2: LNHDA and SQIVND (reference sequence). CDR3 length: 13 residues. V gave up 7 bases and J gave up 0 bases, with 10 bases separating them.

The chain employs TRBV19 and TRBJ2-7, with D perhaps matching TRBD2 (5 bases). This sample comprised CD4+ T cells sorted from blood, obtained at approximately week 61, from a patient treated with tofacitinib. The sequence came from a human donor with alopecia areata. This CDR3 reads CASTNSGSYEQYF. The CDR3 region has the DNA TGTGCCAGTACCAACAGCGGCTCCTACGAGCAGTACTTC.